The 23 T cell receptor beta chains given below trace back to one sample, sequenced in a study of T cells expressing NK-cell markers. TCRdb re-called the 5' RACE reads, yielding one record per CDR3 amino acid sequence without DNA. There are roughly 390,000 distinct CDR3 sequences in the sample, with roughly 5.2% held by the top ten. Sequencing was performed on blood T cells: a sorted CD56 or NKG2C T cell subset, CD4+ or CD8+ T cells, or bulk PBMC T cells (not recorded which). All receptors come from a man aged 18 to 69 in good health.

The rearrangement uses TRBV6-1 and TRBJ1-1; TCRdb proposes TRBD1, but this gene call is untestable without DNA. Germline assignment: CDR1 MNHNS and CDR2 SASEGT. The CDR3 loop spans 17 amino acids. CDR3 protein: CASRKGVMGVMNTEAFF.

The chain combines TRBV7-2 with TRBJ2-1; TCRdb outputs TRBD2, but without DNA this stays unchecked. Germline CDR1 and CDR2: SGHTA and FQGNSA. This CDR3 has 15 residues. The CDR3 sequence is CASSLRSGNNNEQFF.

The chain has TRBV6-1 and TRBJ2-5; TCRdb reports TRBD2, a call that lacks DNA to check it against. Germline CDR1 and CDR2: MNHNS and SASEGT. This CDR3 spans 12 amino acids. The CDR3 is CASRALIGTQYF.

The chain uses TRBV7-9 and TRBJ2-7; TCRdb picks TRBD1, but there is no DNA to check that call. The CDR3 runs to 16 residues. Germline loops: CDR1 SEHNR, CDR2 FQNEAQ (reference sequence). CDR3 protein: CASSTTAGTGPYEQYF.

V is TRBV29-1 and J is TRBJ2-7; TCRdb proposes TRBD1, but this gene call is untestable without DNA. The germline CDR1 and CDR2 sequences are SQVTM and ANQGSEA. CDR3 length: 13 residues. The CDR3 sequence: CSVPGDKTYEQYF.

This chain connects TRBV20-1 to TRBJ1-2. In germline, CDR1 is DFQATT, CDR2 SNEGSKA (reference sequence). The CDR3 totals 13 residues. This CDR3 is CSASRQGGRGYTF.

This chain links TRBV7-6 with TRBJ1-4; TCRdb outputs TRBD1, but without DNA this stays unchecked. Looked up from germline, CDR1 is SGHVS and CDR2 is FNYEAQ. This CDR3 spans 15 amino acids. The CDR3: CASSSNRGINEKLFF.

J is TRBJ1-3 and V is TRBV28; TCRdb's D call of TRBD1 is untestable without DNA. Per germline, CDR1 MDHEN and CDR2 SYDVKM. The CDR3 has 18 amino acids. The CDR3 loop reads CASSSYAPTAYSGNTIYF.

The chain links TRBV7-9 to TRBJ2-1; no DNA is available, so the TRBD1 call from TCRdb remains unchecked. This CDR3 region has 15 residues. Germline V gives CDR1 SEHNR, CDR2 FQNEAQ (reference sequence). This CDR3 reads CASSYPQGGRDEQFF.

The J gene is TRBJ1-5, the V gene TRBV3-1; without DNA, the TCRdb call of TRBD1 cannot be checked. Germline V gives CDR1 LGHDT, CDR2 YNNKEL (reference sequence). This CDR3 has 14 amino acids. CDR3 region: CASGRDSGNQPQHF.

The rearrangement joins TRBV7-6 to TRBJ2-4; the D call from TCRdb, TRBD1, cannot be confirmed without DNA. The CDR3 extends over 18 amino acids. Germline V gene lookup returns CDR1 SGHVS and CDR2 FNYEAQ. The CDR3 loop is CASSLVVRGGLAKNIQYF.

CDR3 sequence: CASTSSGGLSTDTQYF. This chain links TRBV6-1 with TRBJ2-3; TCRdb gives TRBD2 as the D gene, but with no DNA this cannot be confirmed. The CDR3 contains 16 residues. CDR1 and CDR2 from the germline V gene are MNHNS and SASEGT.

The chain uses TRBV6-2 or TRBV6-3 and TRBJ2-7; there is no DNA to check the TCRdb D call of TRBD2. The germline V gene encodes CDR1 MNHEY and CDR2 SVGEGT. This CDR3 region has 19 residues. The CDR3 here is CASSYSILALHTQPYEQYF.

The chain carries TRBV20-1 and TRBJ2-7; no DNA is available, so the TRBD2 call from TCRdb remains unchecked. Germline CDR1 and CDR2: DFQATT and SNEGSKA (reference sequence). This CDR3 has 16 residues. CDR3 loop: CSARLSRLAGFYEQYF.

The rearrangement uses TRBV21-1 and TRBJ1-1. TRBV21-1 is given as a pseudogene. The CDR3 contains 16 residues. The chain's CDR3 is CASSKAQGGDGTEAFF.

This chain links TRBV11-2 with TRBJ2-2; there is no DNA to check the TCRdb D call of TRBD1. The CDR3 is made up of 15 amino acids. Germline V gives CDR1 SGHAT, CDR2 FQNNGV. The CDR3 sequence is CASSAPGLNTGELFF. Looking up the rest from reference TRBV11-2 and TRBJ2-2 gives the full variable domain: EAGVAQSPRYKIIEKRQSVAFWCNPISGHATLYWYQQILGQGPKLLIQFQNNGVVDDSQLPKDRFSAERLKGVDSTLKIQPAKLEDSAVYLCASSAPGLNTGELFFGEGSRLTVL.

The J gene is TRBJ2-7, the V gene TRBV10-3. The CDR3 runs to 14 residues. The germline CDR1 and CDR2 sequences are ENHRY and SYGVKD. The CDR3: CAIRLDWSSYEQYF.

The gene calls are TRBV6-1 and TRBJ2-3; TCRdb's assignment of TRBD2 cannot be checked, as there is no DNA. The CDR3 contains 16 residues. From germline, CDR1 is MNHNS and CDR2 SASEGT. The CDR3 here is CASSPPVPGLRDTQYF.

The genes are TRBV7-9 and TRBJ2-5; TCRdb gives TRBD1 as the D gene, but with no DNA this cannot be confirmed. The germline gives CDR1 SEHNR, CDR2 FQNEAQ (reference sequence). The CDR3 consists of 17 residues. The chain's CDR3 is CASSLSGGGGLRETQYF.

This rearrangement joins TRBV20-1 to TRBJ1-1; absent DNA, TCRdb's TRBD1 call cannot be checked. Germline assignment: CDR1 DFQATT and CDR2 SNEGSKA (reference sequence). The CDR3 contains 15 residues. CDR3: CSAKPTGTGVTEAFF.

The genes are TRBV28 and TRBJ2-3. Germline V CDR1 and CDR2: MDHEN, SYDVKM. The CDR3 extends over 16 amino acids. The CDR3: CASSSPRTYSTDTQYF.

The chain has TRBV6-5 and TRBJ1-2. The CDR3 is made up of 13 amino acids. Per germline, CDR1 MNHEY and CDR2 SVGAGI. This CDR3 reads CASSYSAKRGYTF.

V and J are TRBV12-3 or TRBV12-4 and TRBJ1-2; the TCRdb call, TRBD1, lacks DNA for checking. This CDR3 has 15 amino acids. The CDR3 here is CASSSSGQARLGYTF.